A single sample gave rise to the 3 T cell receptor beta chains below, sequenced in a study of blood T cells in healthy people across ages. Primers used in a second PCR of about 7 to 12 cycles were a sample-barcoded 5' primer and a J-beta primer mix. TCRdb redid the calling of the 5' RACE reads with MiXCR, one entry per CDR3 protein. The table lists some 690,000 distinct CDR3 sequences, 20% to 25% of them singletons. Sequences were obtained from blood. These receptors were taken from a man in his 70s in good health.

This chain connects TRBV6-9 to TRBJ1-6, with D perhaps TRBD1 (6 bases). Germline lookup yields CDR1 MNHGY and CDR2 SVAAGI. V was cut by 5 bases and J by 1 base, with 18 bases left in between. This CDR3 comprises 18 residues. The CDR3 nucleotides are TGTGCCAGCAGTCGGGAGAGGGGGTTTTATTCCTATAATTCACCCCTCCACTTT. Translation gives CASSRERGFYSYNSPLHF.

In its sample, this clonotype was seen a few times. The gene calls are TRBV11-2 and TRBJ1-1; perhaps TRBD1 as D (6 bases). The CDR3 covers 14 residues. Between the trimmed V and J ends, which lost 5 bases and 5 bases, there was a span of 15 bases. From germline, CDR1 is SGHAT and CDR2 FQNNGV. The CDR3 here is CASSQTRGITEAFF. CDR3 coding DNA: TGTGCCAGCAGCCAAACGAGGGGGATTACTGAAGCTTTCTTT.

This clonotype was found a few times. The chain recombines TRBV29-1 with TRBJ1-2; weak D call: TRBD1 (6 bases). Between the trimmed V and J ends, which lost 0 bases and 6 bases, there was a span of 20 bases. The CDR3 has 16 residues. Germline assignment: CDR1 SQVTM and CDR2 ANQGSEA. Here the CDR3 reads CSVEDWGRGRSNGYTF. The CDR3 DNA is TGCAGCGTTGAAGACTGGGGCAGGGGAAGAAGTAATGGCTACACCTTC.